The clone carrying this TCR beta chain was seen more than once but under ten times. The data were obtained in a study of blood T cells in healthy people across ages. Germline CDR1 reads MNHEY; CDR2 reads SVGEGT. V was cut by 6 bases and J by 7 bases, with 9 bases left in between. The CDR3 length is 11 residues. A second PCR, run for about 7 to 11 cycles, used a sample-barcoded 5' primer plus a J-beta primer mix. MiXCR, applied by TCRdb to the 5' RACE reads, yields one record per CDR3 protein. The sample carries some 700,000 distinct CDR3 sequences, roughly 47% recorded once. Sequencing was carried out using blood. This rearrangement joins TRBV6-2 or TRBV6-3 to TRBJ2-5; unclear D gene. The origin of this receptor is a woman in her fifties or sixties in good health. The CDR3 DNA follows: TGTGCCAGCAGCGCCCCCGGGACCCAGTACTTC. Translating gives CASSAPGTQYF.